A single count supports the clone carrying this TCR beta chain. The sample originates from a study of blood T cell repertoires in COVID-19. V gave up 0 bases and J gave up 1 base, with 13 bases separating them. This CDR3 has 18 residues. Germline values: CDR1 SGHAT, CDR2 FQNNGV. TCRdb keeps only in-frame clones here, not all; method: immunoSEQ multiplex PCR. The profile shows tens of thousands of clones, about 91% of them singletons. Sequencing was done on a sample of peripheral blood. This chain joins TRBV11-2 and TRBJ2-6; possible D gene TRBD1, 6 bases. The clonotype was recovered from a man aged 55 to 69 with active COVID-19. In nucleotides, the CDR3 is TGTGCCAGCAGCTTAGATAACAGGGTTCCGTCTGGGGCCAACGTCCTGACTTTC. Translated, it gives CASSLDNRVPSGANVLTF.